This TCR beta chain was recovered during a study of CD8+CD57+ T cells in acquired aplastic anemia (dated by TCRdb to the late 2010s). For the wider study: A mean of approximately 3 ug of DNA, ranging from about 0.2 to 27.4 ug, was extracted from sorted CD4+ and CD8+ cells. A CD8+CD57+ expansion meant a frequency higher than the mean frequency seen in healthy subjects.

V loses 5 bases at its end and J loses 0 bases; junction bases beyond the gene matches: 10. CDR3 length: 17 amino acids, cysteine to phenylalanine. The read is trimmed to its CDR3 DNA, 51 bases read in frame from base 1. Per the germline V gene, LGHNA is the CDR1 and YNFKEQ is the CDR2. On the study overall, not on this receptor specifically: Around 27 CD8+ CDR3 sequences were found to be shared between patients and controls, but these sequences appeared to be highly expressed in patients and within the immunodominant clones of the patients. Between patients and healthy controls, no significant difference in CD8+ Simpson's diversity was found (P=0.060).

Turning to this clonotype: Its target antigen remains unknown. No much larger clone is present one base from it, and per-base qualities are unavailable.

The patients picked for sequencing were ones in whom flow cytometry had shown an expansion of CD8+CD57+ cells. Severe acquired aplastic anemia was diagnosed in all patients according to International Study of Aplastic Anemia and Agranulocytosis and Camitta criteria. No patient had received any therapy when blood was sampled. In this study, sorted CD4+ and CD8+ T cells from the blood of healthy subjects and of severe aplastic anemia patients had their TCR repertoires deep-sequenced. Patients were enrolled under clinicaltrials.gov protocols 00001620, 01623167, 00001397, 00071045, 00081523 and 00961064 in the USA. Ficoll-Paque density gradient centrifugation was used to isolate peripheral blood mononuclear cells. CD4+ and CD8+ T cells were sorted by FACS or magnetic beads before DNA extraction. Profiling of TCR beta VDJ combinations and CDR3 sequences used genomic DNA as the template. An Illumina HiSeq 2000 was used for TCR repertoire sequencing. In the paper's pipeline: TRBV/TRBJ rearrangement plots, CDR3 size and DJ length profiles, and Simpson's diversity index were used to evaluate the repertoires. The most abundant DNA sequence in the deep sequencing data was defined as the immunodominant clone. CDR3 amino acid sequences were screened for sharing across subjects and compared with published repertoires and the VDJdb database. In TCRdb, the public reads were trimmed at Q25 with fastp and aligned with MiXCR, with productive beta chains retained. CDR3 protein duplicates are merged, each entry listing the most common genes and DNA. What appears here as the V and J calls and clone size reflects TCRdb's work, not the paper's. The sample table contains 95,000 to 150,000 distinct CDR3 sequences; only one count was recorded for 50% to 70% of them. Clones ranked in the top ten supply roughly 30% of the sample.

This clonotype originated in a human donor with aplastic anemia. Material for sequencing was sorted CD4+, CD8+, or CD8+CD57+ T cells (not recorded which) from PBMCs. The rearrangement combines TRBV4-2 with TRBJ1-5, and TRBD1 matches 7 of the central bases. The CDR3 has the sequence CASSDLRDSHSNQPQHF. The nucleotides read TGTGCCAGCAGCGATTTGAGGGACAGCCATAGCAATCAGCCCCAGCATTTT.